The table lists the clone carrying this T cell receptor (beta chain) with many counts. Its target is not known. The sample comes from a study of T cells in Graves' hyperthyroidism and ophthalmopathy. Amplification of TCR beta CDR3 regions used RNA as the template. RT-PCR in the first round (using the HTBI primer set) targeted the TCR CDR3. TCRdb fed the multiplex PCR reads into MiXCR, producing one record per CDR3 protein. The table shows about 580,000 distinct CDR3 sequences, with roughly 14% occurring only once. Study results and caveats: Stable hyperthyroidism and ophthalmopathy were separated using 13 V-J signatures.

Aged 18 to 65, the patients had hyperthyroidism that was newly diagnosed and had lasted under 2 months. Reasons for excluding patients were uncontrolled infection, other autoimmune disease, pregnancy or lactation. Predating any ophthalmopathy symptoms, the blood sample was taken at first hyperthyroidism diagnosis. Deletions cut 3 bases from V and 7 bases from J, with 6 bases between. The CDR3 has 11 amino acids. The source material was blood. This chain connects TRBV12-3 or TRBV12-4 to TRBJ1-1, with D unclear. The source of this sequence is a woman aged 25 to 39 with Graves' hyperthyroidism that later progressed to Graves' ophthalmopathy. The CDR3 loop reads CASSFYGEAFF. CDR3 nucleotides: TGTGCCAGCAGTTTTTACGGTGAAGCTTTCTTT.